Below are 8 T cell receptor beta chains sequenced from a single sample in a study of response to subunit inactivated influenza vaccine. In TCRdb, the RT-PCR reads were re-called with MiXCR into one record per CDR3 protein. The sample includes around 470,000 distinct CDR3 sequences, approximately 7.7% of them seen just once. The sequences come from PBMCs from blood, collected around 2 years after vaccination. The receptors were sampled from a man aged 45-69 years who received an inactivated influenza vaccine.

This clonotype was detected ten times or more. The rearrangement uses TRBV3-1 and TRBJ2-7; the match to TRBD2 covers 7 bases. Germline-derived CDR1 and CDR2 are LGHDT and YNNKEL (reference sequence). The CDR3 is 17 amino acids. With V trimmed by 3 bases and J by 2 bases, 13 bases remained unmatched. DNA for the CDR3: TGTGCCAGCAGCCAGGGGGGGACTACCCGGGGCCCCTACGAGCAGTACTTC. Encoded protein: CASSQGGTTRGPYEQYF.

This clonotype appeared many times. The chain links TRBV30 to TRBJ2-3; unclear D gene. From germline, CDR1 is GTSNPN and CDR2 SVGIG (reference sequence). The CDR3 has 12 residues. V shed 0 bases and J shed 5 bases, with 6 bases lying between them. This CDR3 reads CAWSVGRDTQYF. CDR3 sequence (DNA): TGTGCCTGGAGTGTCGGACGAGATACGCAGTATTTT.

This clonotype has a handful of counts. This sequence joins TRBV19 and TRBJ2-5, with 7 nucleotides matching TRBD2. The CDR3 has 15 residues. The germline CDR1 and CDR2 sequences are LNHDA and SQIVND (reference sequence). V was pared by 9 bases and J by 5 bases, with 15 bases of the junction left unmatched. The CDR3 here is CASRPRPGGGETQYF. The CDR3 coding sequence is TGTGCCAGCCGGCCCCGTCCGGGAGGAGGGGAGACCCAGTACTTC.

This clonotype showed up just a few times. The gene calls are TRBV29-1 and TRBJ1-4, with TRBD1 as a possible D gene (6 bases). The CDR3 sequence is 12 residues long. The V gene's germline CDR1 is SQVTM and CDR2 ANQGSEA. Deletions cut 7 bases from V and 3 bases from J, with 9 bases between. CDR3 protein: CSAGQSNEKLFF. CDR3 nucleotides: TGCAGCGCCGGACAGTCTAATGAAAAACTGTTTTTT.

This chain joins TRBV4-3 and TRBJ2-3, with TRBD2 matching 12 bases. With 0 bases clipped from V and 4 bases from J, the junction kept 2 bases outside the gene matches. Germline V gene data show CDR1 as LGHNA and CDR2 as YSLEER. The CDR3 covers 16 residues. This chain's CDR3 is CASSQDLAGGPDTQYF. The CDR3 bases are TGCGCCAGCAGCCAAGATCTAGCGGGAGGGCCAGATACGCAGTATTTT.

This clonotype was detected a few times. In DNA form, the CDR3 reads TGTGCCAGCAGCTTCGCTAGCGGGAGCACAGATACGCAGTATTTT. The encoded protein is CASSFASGSTDTQYF. The chain recombines TRBV7-2 with TRBJ2-3; 8 positions match TRBD2. With 3 bases clipped from V and 0 bases from J, the junction kept 2 bases outside the gene matches. CDR1 SGHTA and CDR2 FQGNSA come from the germline V gene. The CDR3 is made up of 15 amino acids.

The chain joins TRBV24-1 to TRBJ2-2, with 9 bases lining up with TRBD2. V lost 1 base and J lost 5; bases outside the gene matches: 4. The length of the CDR3 is 16 residues. From germline, CDR1 is KGHDR and CDR2 SFDVKD. The CDR3 reads CATSDFRGLATGELFF. The CDR3 nucleotides read TGTGCCACCAGTGATTTCCGGGGACTAGCTACCGGGGAGCTGTTTTTT.

The chain joins TRBV7-9 to TRBJ2-1; D tentatively reads TRBD1 or TRBD2 (5 bases each). There are 15 residues in the CDR3. Trimming removed 5 bases at V and 5 bases at J, with 16 bases between. Germline V lookup: CDR1 SEHNR, CDR2 FQNEAQ (reference sequence). In DNA form, the CDR3 reads TGTGCCAGCAGCCCTCCCGACAGCGGCAACAATGAGCAGTTCTTC. This gives the protein CASSPPDSGNNEQFF.